This TCR beta chain was profiled in a study of T cell changes during pregnancy in multiple sclerosis. Using immunoSEQ multiplex PCR, the repertoire was profiled, and TCRdb retains in-frame clones only, with some absent. The sample yields some 45,000 clones, 95% seen once. The CDR3 has 14 residues. J was trimmed by 4 bases and V by 7 bases; bases with no gene match: 5. Germline V lookup: CDR1 LNHDA, CDR2 SQIVND (reference sequence). The chain combines TRBV19 with TRBJ2-3, with 10 bases lining up with TRBD2. The receptor was isolated from a female donor with multiple sclerosis, enrolled in a pregnancy study. The sample consisted of CD8+ T cells from peripheral blood mononuclear cells, taken in the first trimester of pregnancy. CDR3 sequence (DNA): TGTGCCAGTAAAGCGGGAGGGCCTCCAGATACGCAGTATTTT. Its translation: CASKAGGPPDTQYF.